This T cell receptor beta chain was sequenced in a study of cytomegalovirus exposure and HLA in healthy donors. For the study at large: Earlier, 100 million or so unique TCR beta sequences were recovered from about 200 million T cells by an analysis.

This clone was seen a few times. Its antigen is still unknown. The PCR made use of 60 Vbeta and 13 Jbeta primers. Profiled with immunoSEQ multiplex PCR; TCRdb holds only in-frame clones, not every one. The sample has roughly 180,000 clones, around 80% seen once. Study outcomes and limitations: The productive fraction for most TCR beta V segments was about 87% or about 30% in an earlier analysis.

The sample consisted of PBMCs. The TCR originated in a female donor in good health and CMV-seronegative.

This CDR3 reads CASSETGSINYGYTF. The CDR3 nucleotides read TGTGCCAGCAGTGAGACAGGGTCGATTAACTATGGCTACACCTTC. The chain has TRBV25-1 and TRBJ1-2; 7 bases are a match to TRBD1. V shed 3 bases, J shed 1 base, and the junction held 5 bases outside the gene matches. This CDR3 comprises 15 residues. Germline V CDR1 and CDR2: MGHDK, SYGVNS.